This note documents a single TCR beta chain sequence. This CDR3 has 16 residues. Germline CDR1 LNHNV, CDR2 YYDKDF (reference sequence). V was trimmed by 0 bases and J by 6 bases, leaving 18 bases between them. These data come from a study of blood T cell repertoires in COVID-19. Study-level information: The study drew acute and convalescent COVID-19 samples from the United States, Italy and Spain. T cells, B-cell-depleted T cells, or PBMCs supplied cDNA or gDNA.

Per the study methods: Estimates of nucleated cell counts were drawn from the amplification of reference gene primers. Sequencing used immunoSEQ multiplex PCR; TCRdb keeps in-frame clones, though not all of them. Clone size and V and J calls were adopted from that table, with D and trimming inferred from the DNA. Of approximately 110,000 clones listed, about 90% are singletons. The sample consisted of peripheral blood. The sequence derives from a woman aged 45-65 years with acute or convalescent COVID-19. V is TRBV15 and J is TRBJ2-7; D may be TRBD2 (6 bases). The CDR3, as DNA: TGTGCCACCAGCAGAGATTGGCACAAACCGGGAGCCGAGCAGTACTTC. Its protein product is CATSRDWHKPGAEQYF.